Presented here are 28 T cell receptor beta chains from one specimen sequenced in a study of cytomegalovirus exposure and HLA in healthy donors. Only in-frame clones appear in the TCRdb table, and some are missing; sequencing was by immunoSEQ multiplex PCR. The sample has a few hundred thousand clones, 70% to 90% seen once. Sequenced sample: PBMCs. These receptors were obtained from a woman aged 18-29 years in good health and CMV-seronegative.

The chain employs TRBV6-5 and TRBJ1-1; D is uncertain. Germline V CDR1 and CDR2: MNHEY, SVGAGI. V was cut by 6 bases and J by 3 bases, with 11 bases left in between. CDR3 length: 13 amino acids. The CDR3 coding sequence is TGTGCCAGCAGCTCCGACAACTACACTGAAGCTTTCTTT. Translating it yields CASSSDNYTEAFF.

V is TRBV27 and J is TRBJ2-7; 7 bases line up with TRBD1. V was pared by 7 bases and J by 3 bases, with 12 bases of the junction left unmatched. CDR3 length: 15 residues. Germline V lookup: CDR1 MNHEY, CDR2 SMNVEV (reference sequence). CDR3 nucleotides: TGTGCCAGCAAGTCACAGGGGCCGCCCGTCTACGAGCAGTACTTC. Protein product: CASKSQGPPVYEQYF.

This chain links TRBV4-3 with TRBJ2-7, with D perhaps matching TRBD2 (7 bases). CDR3 length: 16 amino acids. V lost 0 bases and J 3 bases, leaving 15 bases between the germline ends. Looked up from germline, CDR1 is LGHNA and CDR2 is YSLEER. CDR3 sequence: CASSQDTGGAGYEQYF. The DNA for the CDR3 is TGCGCCAGCAGCCAAGATACGGGGGGCGCTGGCTACGAGCAGTACTTC.

J is TRBJ1-1 and V is TRBV6-5; D is undetermined. The CDR3 consists of 15 residues. V was clipped by 2 bases and J by 6 bases, with 16 bases between them. CDR1 is MNHEY and CDR2 is SVGAGI in the germline V gene. The CDR3 protein is CASSYGPLVRAEAFF. The CDR3 DNA sequence: TGTGCCAGCAGTTACGGCCCTCTAGTTCGTGCTGAAGCTTTCTTT.

J is TRBJ2-7 and V is TRBV18; 8 positions agree with TRBD1. Looked up from germline, CDR1 is KGHSH and CDR2 is LQKENI. After removal of 0 bases from V and 5 bases from J, the junction contained 9 bases not matched to a gene. This CDR3 contains 16 residues. CDR3 coding DNA: TGTGCCAGCTCACCACCGAGGGCAGGGGGCGTCGACGAGCAGTACTTC. Translated: CASSPPRAGGVDEQYF.

V gene TRBV7-3 combines with J gene TRBJ2-1; the match to TRBD2 covers 12 bases. This CDR3 comprises 17 residues. V dropped 0 bases and J dropped 9; count of bases not matched to a gene: 9. The V gene's germline CDR1 is SGHTA and CDR2 FQGTGA. This CDR3 reads CASSLTATSGGRSEQFF. Written as DNA, the CDR3 is TGTGCCAGCAGCTTAACAGCCACTAGCGGGGGGAGGAGTGAGCAGTTCTTC.

This clone came up once. The chain employs TRBV30 and TRBJ1-1; D uncertain. The CDR3 spans 13 residues. The V end lost 0 bases, the J end lost 1 base, and 6 bases lay between the germline ends. CDR1 GTSNPN and CDR2 SVGIG come from the germline V gene (reference sequence). CDR3 residues: CAWSVQTNTEAFF. In DNA form, the CDR3 reads TGTGCCTGGAGTGTACAGACGAACACTGAAGCTTTCTTT. Variable domain in full (rest from reference TRBV30 and TRBJ1-1): SQTIHQWPATLVQPVGSPLSLECTVEGTSNPNLYWYRQAAGRGLQLLFYSVGIGQISSEVPQNLSASRPQDRQFILSSKKLLLSDSGFYLCAWSVQTNTEAFFGQGTRLTVV.

In DNA, the CDR3 is TGTGCCAGCAGCTTACAGACAGGAGCCTACGAGCAGTACTTC. Translated: CASSLQTGAYEQYF. The chain couples TRBV7-2 to TRBJ2-7; tentative D call: TRBD1 (6 bases). The CDR3 totals 14 residues. The ends were cut back, 2 bases at V and 2 bases at J, with 10 bases in the middle. Germline assignment: CDR1 SGHTA and CDR2 FQGNSA.

CDR3 protein: CASSSAPTSGSVYEQYF. The CDR3 nucleotides read TGTGCCAGCAGCTCCGCCCCGACTAGCGGGAGTGTCTACGAGCAGTACTTC. The chain has TRBV5-6 and TRBJ2-7, with 12 positions matching TRBD2. Germline-derived CDR1 and CDR2 are SGHDT and YYEEEE. This CDR3 has 17 residues. Trimming at V came to 3 bases and at J to 3 bases, leaving 10 bases not matched to a gene.

V usage is TRBV10-1 and J usage is TRBJ2-1, with 12 positions matching TRBD2. Germline V gene sequence: CDR1 WNHNN, CDR2 SYGVQD (reference sequence). The V segment lost 2 bases and the J segment 10 bases; nucleotides outside the gene matches: 3. The CDR3 is made up of 14 amino acids. Here the CDR3 reads CASSEPGTSGEQFF. For the CDR3, the DNA is TGCGCCAGCAGTGAGCCCGGGACTAGCGGGGAGCAGTTCTTC.

This chain links TRBV27 with TRBJ2-7; weak D call: TRBD1 (6 bases). The germline gives CDR1 MNHEY, CDR2 SMNVEV (reference sequence). This CDR3 is 16 amino acids long. V lost 6 bases, J lost 3 bases, and 21 bases lay in between. The CDR3 loop reads CASSLTSGGPLYEQYF. The CDR3 coding sequence is TGTGCCAGCAGCCTTACATCTGGGGGCCCCCTCTACGAGCAGTACTTC.

CDR3 loop: CAWGPGAGNTIYF. The DNA of the CDR3 is TGTGCCTGGGGCCCGGGGGCTGGAAACACCATATATTTT. The V gene is TRBV30, the J gene TRBJ1-3, with D maybe TRBD1 (5 bases). The germline V and J ends were trimmed by 5 bases and 2 bases, with 10 bases remaining between them. In germline, CDR1 is GTSNPN, CDR2 SVGIG (reference sequence). The CDR3 runs 13 residues.

The chain carries TRBV6-1 and TRBJ1-1; 12 bases fit TRBD1. Trimming cost V 8 bases and J 7 bases; bases outside gene matches: 5. Germline values: CDR1 MNHNS, CDR2 SASEGT. This CDR3 comprises 13 residues. CDR3 residues: CASRDRGLSEAFF. The CDR3 coding sequence is TGTGCCAGCCGGGACAGGGGGCTGAGTGAAGCTTTCTTT.

The chain has TRBV6-1 and TRBJ1-2; 7 nucleotides align to TRBD1. J lost 4 bases, V lost 7 bases, and 9 bases had no gene match. The CDR3 is 14 amino acids. CDR1 is MNHNS and CDR2 is SASEGT in the germline V gene. CDR3 sequence (DNA): TGTGCCAGCAATCGACAGGGAAGGGGCTATGGCTACACCTTC. Translation: CASNRQGRGYGYTF.

The rearrangement joins TRBV5-1 to TRBJ2-4; 7 nucleotides agree with TRBD1. Germline loops: CDR1 SGHRS, CDR2 YFSETQ. J lost 0 bases, V lost 0 bases, and 6 bases had no gene match. The CDR3 consists of 17 residues. CDR3 DNA sequence: TGCGCCAGCAGCTTGGTTTCGCAGGGGGTAGCCAAAAACATTCAGTACTTC. This encodes CASSLVSQGVAKNIQYF.

The chain couples TRBV7-8 to TRBJ2-5, with 9 bases fitting TRBD1. V lost 5 bases and J lost 4; bases outside the gene matches: 5. CDR1 is SGHVS, CDR2 FQNEAQ, per germline. CDR3 length: 14 amino acids. The CDR3 protein is CASSQQGAGETQYF. CDR3 nucleotides: TGTGCCAGCAGCCAACAGGGGGCAGGAGAGACCCAGTACTTC.

The chain couples TRBV10-2 to TRBJ2-2; D gene uncertain. The germline V gene encodes CDR1 WSHSY and CDR2 SAAADI. The ends were cut back, 4 bases at V and 3 bases at J, with 6 bases in the middle. The CDR3 runs to 13 residues. This CDR3 reads CASSVRDTGELFF. CDR3 coding DNA: TGCGCCAGCAGTGTGCGAGACACCGGGGAGCTGTTTTTT.

The chain is built from TRBV9 and TRBJ2-3, with D possibly TRBD2 on 6 matching bases. The CDR3 runs to 16 residues. Germline values: CDR1 SGDLS, CDR2 YYNGEE. V dropped 0 bases and J dropped 5 bases, with 16 bases sitting between them. DNA of the CDR3: TGTGCCAGCAGCGTAGGCGGGAATGGGGAACGAGATACGCAGTATTTT. Translating it yields CASSVGGNGERDTQYF.

This clone was detected only once. The chain joins TRBV27 to TRBJ2-7; TRBD2 aligns across 11 bases. Germline V gene data show CDR1 as MNHEY and CDR2 as SMNVEV (reference sequence). The CDR3 runs 16 residues. Unmatched junction bases numbered 9, after V lost 4 bases and J lost 4 bases. The CDR3 is CASSSVAGGPDYEQYF. The CDR3 DNA sequence: TGTGCCAGCAGTTCAGTAGCGGGAGGGCCTGATTACGAGCAGTACTTC.

The V gene is TRBV5-1, the J gene TRBJ1-2; D ambiguous. Germline CDR1 and CDR2: SGHRS and YFSETQ. Trimming removed 0 bases from V and 2 bases from J, with 5 bases in between. The CDR3 totals 13 residues. DNA of the CDR3: TGCGCCAGCAGCTTGGCCGCGAACTATGGCTACACCTTC. As protein: CASSLAANYGYTF.

This rearrangement joins TRBV9 to TRBJ2-2; 14 positions agree with TRBD2. The ends lost 4 bases at V and 5 bases at J; junction bases unmatched: 7. CDR1 is SGDLS, CDR2 YYNGEE, per germline. This CDR3 region has 17 residues. CDR3: CASSLGGLAGVTGELFF. CDR3 nucleotide sequence: TGTGCCAGCAGCCTGGGGGGACTAGCGGGAGTTACCGGGGAGCTGTTTTTT.

V and J are TRBV27 and TRBJ2-5; a weak D match, TRBD1 (6 bases). Trimming left V 6 bases short and J 2 bases short, with 22 bases between. Per the germline V gene, CDR1 is MNHEY and CDR2 is SMNVEV (reference sequence). The CDR3 contains 17 residues. The CDR3 is CASRRKPIHQGQETQYF. The CDR3 DNA reads TGTGCCAGCAGGCGAAAGCCGATACACCAGGGGCAAGAGACCCAGTACTTC.

Written as DNA, the CDR3 is TGTGCCAGCAGTTTAAGCGCGACAGGGGGGACAGATACGCAGTATTTT. Amino acids: CASSLSATGGTDTQYF. This chain uses TRBV27 with TRBJ2-3, with 9 bases that match TRBD1. Germline V gene data show CDR1 as MNHEY and CDR2 as SMNVEV (reference sequence). The CDR3 spans 16 residues. Trimming cost V 2 bases and J 3 bases; bases outside gene matches: 6.

This clone was counted a few times. The V and J genes are TRBV4-1 and TRBJ1-2; 7 nucleotides agree with TRBD1. This CDR3 is built from 16 residues. V trimming: 1 base; J trimming: 6 bases; junction bases outside the gene matches: 11. Germline CDR1 reads MGHRA; CDR2 reads YSYEKL. The CDR3 here is CASSQVAGQDYNGYTF. The DNA for the CDR3 is TGCGCCAGCAGCCAAGTCGCAGGACAGGATTATAATGGCTACACCTTC.

This chain joins TRBV10-2 and TRBJ2-3; D ambiguous. The CDR3 is 12 residues long. The ends were cut back, 4 bases at V and 5 bases at J, with 7 bases in the middle. The germline V gene has CDR1 WSHSY and CDR2 SAAADI. For the CDR3, the DNA is TGCGCCAGCAGTGGAGCCGGAGATACGCAGTATTTT. Encoded protein: CASSGAGDTQYF.

The chain couples TRBV30 to TRBJ2-3, with a tentative D call TRBD1 (5 bases). This CDR3 spans 12 amino acids. CDR1 and CDR2 from the germline V gene are GTSNPN and SVGIG (reference sequence). V was trimmed by 5 bases and J by 5 bases, leaving 11 bases between them. The CDR3 is CAWHPRGDTQYF. In nucleotides, the CDR3 is TGTGCCTGGCATCCAAGGGGAGATACGCAGTATTTT.

This clone was counted between two and nine times. CDR3 amino acids: CAWSVRYGYTF. The CDR3 DNA sequence: TGTGCCTGGAGTGTGCGCTATGGCTACACCTTC. The rearrangement joins TRBV30 to TRBJ1-2; D gene ambiguous. This CDR3 is built from 11 residues. Germline V gene sequence: CDR1 GTSNPN, CDR2 SVGIG (reference sequence). Trimming left V 0 bases short and J 4 bases short, with 3 bases between. Combining the CDR3 with reference TRBV30 and TRBJ1-2 gives the whole variable domain SQTIHQWPATLVQPVGSPLSLECTVEGTSNPNLYWYRQAAGRGLQLLFYSVGIGQISSEVPQNLSASRPQDRQFILSSKKLLLSDSGFYLCAWSVRYGYTFGSGTRLTVV.

The chain uses TRBV5-1 and TRBJ2-7; D tentatively reads TRBD1 or TRBD2 (9 bases each). This CDR3 contains 15 residues. From germline, CDR1 is SGHRS and CDR2 YFSETQ. V was cut by 4 bases and J by 7 bases, with 21 bases left in between. The CDR3: CASSGQGLAGREQYF. CDR3 nucleotides: TGCGCCAGCAGCGGACAGGGGCTAGCGGGGAGGGAGCAGTACTTC.